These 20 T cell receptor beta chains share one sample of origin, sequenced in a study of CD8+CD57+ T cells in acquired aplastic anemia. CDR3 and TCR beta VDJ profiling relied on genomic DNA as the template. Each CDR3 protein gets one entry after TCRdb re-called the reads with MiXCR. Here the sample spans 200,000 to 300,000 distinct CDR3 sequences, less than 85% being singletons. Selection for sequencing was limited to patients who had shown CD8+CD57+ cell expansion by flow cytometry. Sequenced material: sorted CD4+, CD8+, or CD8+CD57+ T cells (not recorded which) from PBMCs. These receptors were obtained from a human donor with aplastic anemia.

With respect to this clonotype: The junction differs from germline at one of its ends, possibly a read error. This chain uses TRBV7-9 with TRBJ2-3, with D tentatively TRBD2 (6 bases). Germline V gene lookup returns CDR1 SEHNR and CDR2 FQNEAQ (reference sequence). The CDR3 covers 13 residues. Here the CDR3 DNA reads TGTGCCAGCAGCTACGGGGGAAGCGAGAGGCGGGATTTT. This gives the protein CASSYGGSERRDF.

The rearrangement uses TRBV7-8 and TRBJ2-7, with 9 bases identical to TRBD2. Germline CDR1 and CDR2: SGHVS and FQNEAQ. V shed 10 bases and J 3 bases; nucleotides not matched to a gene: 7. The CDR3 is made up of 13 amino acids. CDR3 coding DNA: TGTGCCACCAGGCAAGCGGGAGGCTACGAGCAGTACTTC. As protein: CATRQAGGYEQYF.

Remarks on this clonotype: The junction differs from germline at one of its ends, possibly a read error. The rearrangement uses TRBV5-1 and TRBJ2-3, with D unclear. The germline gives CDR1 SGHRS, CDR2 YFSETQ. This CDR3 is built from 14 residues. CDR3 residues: CASSSAQGGYTQYF. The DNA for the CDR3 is TGTGCCAGCAGCTCCGCACAAGGTGGATATACGCAGTATTTT. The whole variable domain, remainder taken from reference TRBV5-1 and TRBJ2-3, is KAGVTQTPRYLIKTRGQQVTLSCSPISGHRSVSWYQQTPGQGLQFLFEYFSETQRNKGNFPGRFSGRQFSNSRSEMNVSTLELGDSALYLCASSSAQGGYTQYFGPGTRLTVL.

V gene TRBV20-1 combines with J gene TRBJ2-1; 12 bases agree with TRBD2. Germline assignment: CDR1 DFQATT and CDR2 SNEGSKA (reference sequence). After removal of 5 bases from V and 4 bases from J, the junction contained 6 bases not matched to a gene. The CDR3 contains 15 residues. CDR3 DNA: TGCAGTGCTCGATCGACTAGCGGGAGTTACAATGAGCAGTTCTTC. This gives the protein CSARSTSGSYNEQFF.

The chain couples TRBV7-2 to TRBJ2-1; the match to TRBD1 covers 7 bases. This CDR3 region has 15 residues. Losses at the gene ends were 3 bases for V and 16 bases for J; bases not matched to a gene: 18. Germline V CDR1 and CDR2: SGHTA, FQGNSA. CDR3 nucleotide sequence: TGTGCCAGCAGCTTGAAAGGGGGCGCCTACTATGAGTACTTCTTC. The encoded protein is CASSLKGGAYYEYFF. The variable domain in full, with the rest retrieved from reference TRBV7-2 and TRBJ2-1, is GAGVSQSPSNKVTEKGKDVELRCDPISGHTALYWYRQSLGQGLEFLIYFQGNSAPDKSGLPSDRFSAERTGGSVSTLTIQRTQQEDSAVYLCASSLKGGAYYEYFFGPGTRLTVL.

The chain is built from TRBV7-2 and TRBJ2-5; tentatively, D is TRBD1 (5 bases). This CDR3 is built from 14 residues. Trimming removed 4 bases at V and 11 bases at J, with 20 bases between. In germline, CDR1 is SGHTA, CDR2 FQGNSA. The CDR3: CASSWGSGPNYQYF. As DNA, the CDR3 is TGTGCCAGCAGCTGGGGCTCAGGGCCAAACTATCAGTACTTC.

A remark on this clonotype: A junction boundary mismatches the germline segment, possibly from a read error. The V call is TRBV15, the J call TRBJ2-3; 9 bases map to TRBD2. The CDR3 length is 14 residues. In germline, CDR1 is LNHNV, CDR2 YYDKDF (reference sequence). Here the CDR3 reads CASSQAGGPNAQYF. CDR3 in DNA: TGCGCCAGCAGCCAAGCGGGAGGTCCCAATGCGCAGTACTTT.

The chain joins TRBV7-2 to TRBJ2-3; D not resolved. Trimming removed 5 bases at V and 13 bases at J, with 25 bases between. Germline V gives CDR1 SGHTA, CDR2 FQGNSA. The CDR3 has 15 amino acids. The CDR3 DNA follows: TGTGCCAGCAGCGTGGAACTTCCGCGTCAGCAGTACGAGTATTTT. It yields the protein CASSVELPRQQYEYF.

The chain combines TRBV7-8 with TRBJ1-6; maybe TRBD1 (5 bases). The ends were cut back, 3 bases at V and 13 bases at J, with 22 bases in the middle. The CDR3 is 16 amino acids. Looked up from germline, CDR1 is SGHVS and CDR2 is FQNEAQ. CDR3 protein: CASSLGGGPDNPPLHF. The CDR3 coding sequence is TGTGCCAGCAGCTTGGGGGGAGGTCCCGATAATCCGCCCCTCCACTTT.

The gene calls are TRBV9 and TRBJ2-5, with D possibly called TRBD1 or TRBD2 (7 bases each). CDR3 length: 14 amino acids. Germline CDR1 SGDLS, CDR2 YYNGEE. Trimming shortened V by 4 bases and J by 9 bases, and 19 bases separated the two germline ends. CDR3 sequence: CASSSQGEGGAQYF. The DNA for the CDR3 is TGTGCCAGCAGCAGTCAGGGGGAGGGGGGGGCCCAGTACTTC. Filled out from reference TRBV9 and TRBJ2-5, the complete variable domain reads DSGVTQTPKHLITATGQRVTLRCSPRSGDLSVYWYQQSLDQGLQFLIQYYNGEERAKGNILERFSAQQFPDLHSELNLSSLELGDSALYFCASSSQGEGGAQYFGPGTRLLVL.

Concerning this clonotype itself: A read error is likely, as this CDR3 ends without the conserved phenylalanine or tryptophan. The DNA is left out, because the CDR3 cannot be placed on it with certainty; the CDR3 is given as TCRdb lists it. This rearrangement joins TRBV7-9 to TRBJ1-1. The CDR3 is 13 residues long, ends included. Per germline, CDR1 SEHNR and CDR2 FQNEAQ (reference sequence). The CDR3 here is CASSLIPGALSFG.

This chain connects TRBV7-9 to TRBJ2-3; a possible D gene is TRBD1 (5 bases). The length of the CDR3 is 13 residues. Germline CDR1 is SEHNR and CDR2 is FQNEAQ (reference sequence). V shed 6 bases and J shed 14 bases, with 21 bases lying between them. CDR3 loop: CASRFQGTGGRYF. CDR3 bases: TGTGCCAGCAGGTTTCAGGGCACCGGTGGGCGGTATTTT.

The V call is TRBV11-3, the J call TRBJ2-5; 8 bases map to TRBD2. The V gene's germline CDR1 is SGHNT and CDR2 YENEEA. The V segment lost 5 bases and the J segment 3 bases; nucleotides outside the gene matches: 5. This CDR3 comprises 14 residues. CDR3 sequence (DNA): TGTGCCAGCAGCACACAACTAGCGGAAGAGACCCAGTACTTC. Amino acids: CASSTQLAEETQYF. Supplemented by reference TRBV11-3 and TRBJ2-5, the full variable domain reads EAGVVQSPRYKIIEKKQPVAFWCNPISGHNTLYWYLQNLGQGPELLIRYENEEAVDDSQLPKDRFSAERLKGVDSTLKIQPAELGDSAVYLCASSTQLAEETQYFGPGTRLLVL.

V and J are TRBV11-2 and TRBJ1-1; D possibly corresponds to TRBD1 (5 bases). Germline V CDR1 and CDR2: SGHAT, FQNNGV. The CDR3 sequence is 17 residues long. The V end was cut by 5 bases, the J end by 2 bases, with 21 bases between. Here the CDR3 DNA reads TGTGCCAGCAGCGGGGGGGGAGGGCAGGGAGGAAACACTGAAGCTTTCTTT. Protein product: CASSGGGGQGGNTEAFF.

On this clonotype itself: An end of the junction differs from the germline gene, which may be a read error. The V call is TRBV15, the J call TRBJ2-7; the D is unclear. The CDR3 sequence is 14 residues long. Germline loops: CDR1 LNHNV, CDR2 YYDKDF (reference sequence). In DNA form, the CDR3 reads TGCGTCAGCAGCAGAGGAGTCGATCAAGACACCCAGTACTTC. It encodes CVSSRGVDQDTQYF.

For the CDR3, the DNA is TGTGCCAGTAGTATCCAGGGGCGAGCCAATGAGCAGTTCTTC. As protein: CASSIQGRANEQFF. The chain is built from TRBV19 and TRBJ2-1; a weak D match, TRBD1 (6 bases). The CDR3 sequence is 14 residues long. V lost 3 bases, J lost 6 bases, and 12 bases lay in between. Germline CDR1 is LNHDA and CDR2 is SQIVND (reference sequence).

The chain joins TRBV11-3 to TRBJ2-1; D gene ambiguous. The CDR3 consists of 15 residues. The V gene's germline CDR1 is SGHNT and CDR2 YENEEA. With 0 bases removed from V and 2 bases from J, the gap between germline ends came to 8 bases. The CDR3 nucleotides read TGTGCCAGCAGCTTAGATCTCGGAGCCTACAATGAGCAGTTCTTC. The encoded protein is CASSLDLGAYNEQFF.

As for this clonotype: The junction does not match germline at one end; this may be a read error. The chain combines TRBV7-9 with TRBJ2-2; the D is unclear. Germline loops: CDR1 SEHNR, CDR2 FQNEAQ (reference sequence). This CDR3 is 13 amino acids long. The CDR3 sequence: CASSWLNIGELFF. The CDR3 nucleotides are TGTGCCAGCAGCTGGCTTAACATCGGGGAGCTGTTTTTT.

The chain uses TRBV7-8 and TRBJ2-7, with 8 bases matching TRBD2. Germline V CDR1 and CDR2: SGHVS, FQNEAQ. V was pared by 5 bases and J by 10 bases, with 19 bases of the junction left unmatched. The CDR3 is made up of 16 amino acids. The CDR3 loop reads CASSTPGGPDTQYQYV. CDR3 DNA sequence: TGTGCCAGCAGCACACCGGGAGGGCCCGATACGCAGTATCAGTACGTC.

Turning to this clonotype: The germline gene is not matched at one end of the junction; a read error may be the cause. Written as DNA, the CDR3 is TGTGCCAGCGGGGCCGCGGGCACCGATGCGCAGTTCTTT. It translates to CASGAAGTDAQFF. This rearrangement joins TRBV2 to TRBJ2-1; either TRBD1 or TRBD2 may fit D (5 bases each). The CDR3 is 13 residues long. Germline V gene data show CDR1 as SNHLY and CDR2 as FYNNEI.